By sample fraction, the clone carrying this T cell receptor (beta chain) is medium-sized. Its antigen remains unknown. Clones were read by immunoSEQ multiplex PCR, and TCRdb kept only the in-frame ones, dropping some. The sample has around 25,000 clones; 69% are singletons. The data were obtained in a study of vaccination effects on CD4 cells after COVID-19. For the study at large: Vaccination of participants consisted of two doses of either the BNT162b2 or mRNA-1273 vaccine.

Looked up from germline, CDR1 is SGHNT and CDR2 is YYREEE (reference sequence). Deletions cut 1 base from V and 7 bases from J, with 12 bases between. This CDR3 contains 14 residues. The ViraFEST assay expanded antigen-specific CD4+ T cells with viral peptide pools before sequencing. Following culture for ten to eleven days, CD4+ T cells were isolated. SARS-CoV-2 infected the person between March and December 2020, as confirmed by PCR. On day 3 and again on day 7, half the medium was replaced with IL-2 medium. Specimen: CD4+ T cells from PBMCs cultured with SARS-CoV-2 spike peptides, collected before COVID-19 vaccination. The receptor comes from a human donor who had a prior SARS-CoV-2 infection. The chain joins TRBV5-4 to TRBJ2-1; a possible D gene is TRBD2 (5 bases). The CDR3, as DNA: TGTGCCAGCAGCTTGAAGTCGGGAAGGAATGAGCAGTTCTTC. Protein product: CASSLKSGRNEQFF. Filled out from reference TRBV5-4 and TRBJ2-1, the complete variable domain reads ETGVTQSPTHLIKTRGQQVTLRCSSQSGHNTVSWYQQALGQGPQFIFQYYREEENGRGNFPPRFSGLQFPNYSSELNVNALELDDSALYLCASSLKSGRNEQFFGPGTRLTVL.